This T cell receptor (beta chain) was recorded in a study of T cell changes during pregnancy in multiple sclerosis. Using immunoSEQ multiplex PCR, the repertoire was profiled, and TCRdb retains in-frame clones only, with some absent. The sample holds approximately 22,000 clones; around nine tenths are singletons and the top ten take 0.7% to 0.85%. There are 14 residues in the CDR3. V trimming: 4 bases; J trimming: 7 bases; junction bases outside the gene matches: 6. Germline values: CDR1 MNHNS, CDR2 SASEGT. The chain recombines TRBV6-1 with TRBJ1-4, with 7 nucleotides matching TRBD1. The sample in question was CD4+ T cells from peripheral blood mononuclear cells, obtained in the first trimester of pregnancy. This clonotype originated in a female donor in good health, enrolled as a control in a pregnancy study. The CDR3 DNA reads as TGTGCCAGCAGTGTACAGGGGTCCGGTGAAAAACTGTTTTTT. This codes for CASSVQGSGEKLFF.